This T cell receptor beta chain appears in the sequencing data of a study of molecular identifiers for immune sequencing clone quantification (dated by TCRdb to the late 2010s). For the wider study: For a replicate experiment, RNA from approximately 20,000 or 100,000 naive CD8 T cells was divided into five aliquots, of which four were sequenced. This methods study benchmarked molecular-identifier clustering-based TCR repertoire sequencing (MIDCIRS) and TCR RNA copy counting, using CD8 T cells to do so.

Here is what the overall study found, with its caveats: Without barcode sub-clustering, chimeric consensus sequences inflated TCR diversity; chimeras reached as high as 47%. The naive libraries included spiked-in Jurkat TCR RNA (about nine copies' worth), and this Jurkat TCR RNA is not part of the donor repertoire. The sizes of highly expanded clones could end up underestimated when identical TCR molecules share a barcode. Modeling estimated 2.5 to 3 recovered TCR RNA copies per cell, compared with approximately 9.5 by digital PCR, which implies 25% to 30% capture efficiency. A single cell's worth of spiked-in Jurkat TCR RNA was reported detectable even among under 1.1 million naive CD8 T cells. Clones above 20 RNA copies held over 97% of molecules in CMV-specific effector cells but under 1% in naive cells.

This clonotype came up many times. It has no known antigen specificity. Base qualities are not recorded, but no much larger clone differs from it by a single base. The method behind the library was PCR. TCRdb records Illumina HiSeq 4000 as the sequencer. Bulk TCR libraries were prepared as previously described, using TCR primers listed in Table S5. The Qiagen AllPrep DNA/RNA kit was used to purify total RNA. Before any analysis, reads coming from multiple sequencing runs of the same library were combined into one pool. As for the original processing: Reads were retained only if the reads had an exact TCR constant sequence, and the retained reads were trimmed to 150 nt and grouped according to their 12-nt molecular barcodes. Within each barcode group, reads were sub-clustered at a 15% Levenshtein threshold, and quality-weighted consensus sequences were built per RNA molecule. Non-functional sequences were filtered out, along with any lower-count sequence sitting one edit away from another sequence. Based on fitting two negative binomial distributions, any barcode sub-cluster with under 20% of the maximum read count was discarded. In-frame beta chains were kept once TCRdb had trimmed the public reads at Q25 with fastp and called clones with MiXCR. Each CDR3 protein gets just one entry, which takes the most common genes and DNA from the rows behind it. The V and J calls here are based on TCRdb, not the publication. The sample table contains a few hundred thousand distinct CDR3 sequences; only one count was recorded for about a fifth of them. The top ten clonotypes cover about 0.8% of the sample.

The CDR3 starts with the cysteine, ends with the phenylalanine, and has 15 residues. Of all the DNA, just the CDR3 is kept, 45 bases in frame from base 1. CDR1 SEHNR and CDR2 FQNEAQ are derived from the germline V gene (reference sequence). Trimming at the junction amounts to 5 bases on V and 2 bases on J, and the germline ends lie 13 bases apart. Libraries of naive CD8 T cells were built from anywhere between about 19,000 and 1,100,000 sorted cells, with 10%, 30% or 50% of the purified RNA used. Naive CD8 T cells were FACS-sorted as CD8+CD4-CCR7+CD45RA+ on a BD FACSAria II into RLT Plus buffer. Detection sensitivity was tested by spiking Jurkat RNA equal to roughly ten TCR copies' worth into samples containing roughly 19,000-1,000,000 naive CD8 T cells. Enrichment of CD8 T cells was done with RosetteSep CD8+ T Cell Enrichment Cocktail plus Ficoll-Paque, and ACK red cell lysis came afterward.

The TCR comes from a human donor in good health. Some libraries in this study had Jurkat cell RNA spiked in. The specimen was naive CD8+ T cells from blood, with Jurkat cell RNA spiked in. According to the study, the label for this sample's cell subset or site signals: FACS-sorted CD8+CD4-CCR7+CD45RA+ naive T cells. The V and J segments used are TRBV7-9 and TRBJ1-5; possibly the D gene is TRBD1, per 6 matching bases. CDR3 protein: CASSPQGVGNQPQHF. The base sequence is TGTGCCAGCAGCCCACAGGGTGTGGGCAATCAGCCCCAGCATTTT.